These T cell receptor beta chains were read from a single sample in a study of identical twins. TCRdb processed the 5' RACE reads anew with MiXCR; each CDR3 protein has one entry. The table has approximately 700,000 distinct CDR3 sequences, about 20% seen once. The sample was also linked to a second study, of T cells expressing NK-cell markers.

Material for sequencing was PBMCs. Receptors originate from a woman under 30 in good health. CDR3s include the opening cysteine and the closing phenylalanine or tryptophan. The D gene is left open where the match is weak. Expanded clones are given a class, and other clones once, few, many or no size at all.

d_call,v_call,clone_size,j_call,cdr3_nt,cdr3_aa
NA,TRBV29-1,NA,TRBJ1-1,TGCAGCGTTGATGTCCGGCAGTGGACTGAAGCTTTCTTT,CSVDVRQWTEAFF
NA,TRBV5-1,NA,TRBJ2-2,TGCGCCAGCAGCTCCGTATTAGGAGGTGGCACCGGGGAGCTGTTTTTT,CASSSVLGGGTGELFF
TRBD1,TRBV10-3,few,TRBJ1-6,TGTGCCATCAGCCCGGGACAGAAGAATTCACCCCTCCACTTT,CAISPGQKNSPLHF
TRBD2,TRBV12-3/TRBV12-4,NA,TRBJ2-3,TGTGCCAGCAGTTTTCAGGCGGGGGGCACAGATACGCAGTATTTT,CASSFQAGGTDTQYF
TRBD2,TRBV20-1,NA,TRBJ2-2,TGCAGTGCTAGAGATCCGCGGGAGGGAAACACCGGGGAGCTGTTTTTT,CSARDPREGNTGELFF
NA,TRBV7-9,NA,TRBJ2-5,TGTGCCAGCAGCCCAAACAGAAACCAAGAGACCCAGTACTTC,CASSPNRNQETQYF
NA,TRBV29-1,few,TRBJ2-2,TGCAGCGTTGAAGTAGTCCCCGGGGAGCTGTTTTTT,CSVEVVPGELFF
NA,TRBV20-1,few,TRBJ2-5,TGCAGTGCTAGAGTCGCCCTTGTAACCCAGTACTTC,CSARVALVTQYF
TRBD2,TRBV7-2,NA,TRBJ2-3,TGTGCCAGCAGCCCGGGGGGGTATATGAATACGCAGTATTTT,CASSPGGYMNTQYF
TRBD2,TRBV7-2,few,TRBJ2-2,TGTGCCAGCAGCATCTCTAGCGGGAAGGACACCGGGGAGCTGTTTTTT,CASSISSGKDTGELFF
NA,TRBV30,many,TRBJ2-4,TGTGCCTGGAGTGTAAGCGGCCTAGCCAAAAACATTCAGTACTTC,CAWSVSGLAKNIQYF
TRBD2,TRBV20-1,NA,TRBJ2-7,TGCAGTGCTCCCCGGAGGCTAGCGGGTACCTACGAGCAGTACTTC,CSAPRRLAGTYEQYF
NA,TRBV11-2,NA,TRBJ2-7,TGTGCCAGCAGCCCGGGGGTGGGGAACTACGAGCAGTACTTC,CASSPGVGNYEQYF
NA,TRBV25-1,few,TRBJ1-6,TGTGCCACCTTAGGGTCAGATTACTCACCCCTCCACTTT,CATLGSDYSPLHF
NA,TRBV12-3/TRBV12-4,few,TRBJ2-1,TGTGCCAGCAAGATGACTAGTAGTTCGGGGAATGAGCAGTTCTTC,CASKMTSSSGNEQFF
TRBD2,TRBV10-3,NA,TRBJ2-1,TGTGCCATCAGTGAAATAGCGGGCTCCTACAATGAGCAGTTCTTC,CAISEIAGSYNEQFF
TRBD2,TRBV7-2,NA,TRBJ2-7,TGTGCCAGTAGACTAGCGGGAGGGCCGAACGAGCAGTACTTC,CASRLAGGPNEQYF
TRBD2,TRBV9,NA,TRBJ2-1,TGTGCCAGCAGCGTGACTAGCGGGGTATCCGGGGAGCAGTTCTTC,CASSVTSGVSGEQFF
TRBD2,TRBV5-6,NA,TRBJ2-7,TGTGCCAGCAGCGTGAGAGGACTAGCCTACGAGCAGTACTTC,CASSVRGLAYEQYF
TRBD2,TRBV27,NA,TRBJ2-6,TGTGCCAGCAGTTCCCCAGGACTAGCGGGGGGTACTGGGGCCAACGTCCTGACTTTC,CASSSPGLAGGTGANVLTF
NA,TRBV27,NA,TRBJ2-5,TGTGCCAGCAGTTTATTAGGGGATAAGACCCAGTACTTC,CASSLLGDKTQYF
TRBD2,TRBV11-2,few,TRBJ2-1,TGTGCCAGCAGCTTAAGGCTAGCGGGAGTTTCCAATGAGCAGTTCTTC,CASSLRLAGVSNEQFF
TRBD2,TRBV2,few,TRBJ2-1,TGTGCCAGCAGCCTAGGAGGACTAGCGGAGCAGTTCTTC,CASSLGGLAEQFF
NA,TRBV10-3,few,TRBJ1-3,TGTGCCATTGAGGGACATAACTCTGGAAACACCATATATTTT,CAIEGHNSGNTIYF